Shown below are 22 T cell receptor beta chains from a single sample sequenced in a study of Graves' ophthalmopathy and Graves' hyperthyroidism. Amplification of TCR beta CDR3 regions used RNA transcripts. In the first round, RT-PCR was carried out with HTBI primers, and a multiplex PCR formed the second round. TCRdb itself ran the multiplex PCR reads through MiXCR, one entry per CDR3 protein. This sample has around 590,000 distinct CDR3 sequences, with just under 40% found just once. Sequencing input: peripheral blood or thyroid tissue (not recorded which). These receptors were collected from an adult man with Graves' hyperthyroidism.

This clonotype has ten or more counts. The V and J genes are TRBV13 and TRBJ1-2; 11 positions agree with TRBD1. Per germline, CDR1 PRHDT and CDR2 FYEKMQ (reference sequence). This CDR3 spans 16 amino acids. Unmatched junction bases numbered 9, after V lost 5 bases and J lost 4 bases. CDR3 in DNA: TGTGCCAGCAGCCTCAGGACAGGGGGCCCTATCTATGGCTACACCTTC. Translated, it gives CASSLRTGGPIYGYTF.

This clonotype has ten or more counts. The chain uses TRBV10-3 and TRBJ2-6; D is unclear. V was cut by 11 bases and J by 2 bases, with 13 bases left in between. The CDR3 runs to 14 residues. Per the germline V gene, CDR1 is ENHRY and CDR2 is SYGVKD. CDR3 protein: CAAQAAPGANVLTF. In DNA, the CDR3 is TGTGCCGCCCAGGCGGCGCCTGGGGCCAACGTCCTGACTTTC.

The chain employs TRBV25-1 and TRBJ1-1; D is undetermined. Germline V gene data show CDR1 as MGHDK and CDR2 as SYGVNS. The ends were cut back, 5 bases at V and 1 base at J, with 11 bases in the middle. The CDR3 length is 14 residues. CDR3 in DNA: TGTGCCAGCAGTTTATGGGAGGGGAACACTGAAGCTTTCTTT. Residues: CASSLWEGNTEAFF.

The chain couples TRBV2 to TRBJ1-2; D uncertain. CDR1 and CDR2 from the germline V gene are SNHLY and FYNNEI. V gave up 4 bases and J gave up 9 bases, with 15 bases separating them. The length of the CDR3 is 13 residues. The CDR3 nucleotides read TGTGCCAGCAGTGGTCGGTACGAATCGAGCTACACCTTC. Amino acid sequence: CASSGRYESSYTF.

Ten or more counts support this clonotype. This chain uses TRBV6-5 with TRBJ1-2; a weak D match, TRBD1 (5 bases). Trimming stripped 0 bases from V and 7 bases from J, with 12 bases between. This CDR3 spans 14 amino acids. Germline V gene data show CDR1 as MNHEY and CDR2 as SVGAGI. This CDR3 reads CASSYSRGRGGYTF. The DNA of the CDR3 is TGTGCCAGCAGTTACTCGCGGGGGAGAGGTGGCTACACCTTC.

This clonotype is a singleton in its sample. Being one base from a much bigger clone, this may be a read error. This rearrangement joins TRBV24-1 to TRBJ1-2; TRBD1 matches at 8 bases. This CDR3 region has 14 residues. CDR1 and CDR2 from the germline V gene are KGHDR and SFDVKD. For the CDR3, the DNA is TGTGCCAGCAGTTGCAGGGGGCCTAACTATGGCTACACCTTC. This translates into CASSCRGPNYGYTF.

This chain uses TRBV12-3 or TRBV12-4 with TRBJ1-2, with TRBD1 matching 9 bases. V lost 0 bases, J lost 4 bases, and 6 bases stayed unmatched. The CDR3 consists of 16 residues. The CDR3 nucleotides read TGTGCCAGCAGTTTAGCCGCCAGGACAGGGGCCTATGGCTACACCTTC. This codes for CASSLAARTGAYGYTF.

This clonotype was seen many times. CDR3 DNA: TGCAGTGCCGGGAGACAGGGCGGTCAGCCCCAGCATTTT. Translating it yields CSAGRQGGQPQHF. This chain uses TRBV20-1 with TRBJ1-5; 7 nucleotides match TRBD1. The length of the CDR3 is 13 residues. CDR1 and CDR2 (germline): DFQATT, SNEGSKA (reference sequence). V lost 6 bases, J lost 6 bases, and 8 bases stayed unmatched.

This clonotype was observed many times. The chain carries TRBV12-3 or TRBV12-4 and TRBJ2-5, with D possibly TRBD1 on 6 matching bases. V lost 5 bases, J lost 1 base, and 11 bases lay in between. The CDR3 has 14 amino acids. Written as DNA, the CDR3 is TGTGCCAGCAGTATCCGACAGGCCCAAGAGACCCAGTACTTC. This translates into CASSIRQAQETQYF.

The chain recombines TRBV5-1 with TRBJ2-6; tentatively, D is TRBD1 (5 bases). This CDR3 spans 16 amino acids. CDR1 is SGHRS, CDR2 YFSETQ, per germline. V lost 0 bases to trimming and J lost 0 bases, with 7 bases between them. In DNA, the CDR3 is TGCGCCAGCAGCTTGGGGACATTCTCTGGGGCCAACGTCCTGACTTTC. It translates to CASSLGTFSGANVLTF.

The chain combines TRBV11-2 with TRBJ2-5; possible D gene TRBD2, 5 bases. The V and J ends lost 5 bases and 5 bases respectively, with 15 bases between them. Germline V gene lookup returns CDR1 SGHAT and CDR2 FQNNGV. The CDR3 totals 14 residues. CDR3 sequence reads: CASSGQYGMETQYF. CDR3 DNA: TGTGCCAGCAGCGGCCAGTACGGGATGGAGACCCAGTACTTC. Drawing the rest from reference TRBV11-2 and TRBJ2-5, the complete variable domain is EAGVAQSPRYKIIEKRQSVAFWCNPISGHATLYWYQQILGQGPKLLIQFQNNGVVDDSQLPKDRFSAERLKGVDSTLKIQPAKLEDSAVYLCASSGQYGMETQYFGPGTRLLVL.

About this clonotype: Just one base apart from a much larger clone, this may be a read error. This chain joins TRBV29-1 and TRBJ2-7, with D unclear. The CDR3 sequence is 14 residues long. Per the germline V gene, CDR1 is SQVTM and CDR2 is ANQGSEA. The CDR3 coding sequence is TGCAGCGTCAAGACTGTATTGAGCTCCTACGAGCGGTACTTC. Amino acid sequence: CSVKTVLSSYERYF.

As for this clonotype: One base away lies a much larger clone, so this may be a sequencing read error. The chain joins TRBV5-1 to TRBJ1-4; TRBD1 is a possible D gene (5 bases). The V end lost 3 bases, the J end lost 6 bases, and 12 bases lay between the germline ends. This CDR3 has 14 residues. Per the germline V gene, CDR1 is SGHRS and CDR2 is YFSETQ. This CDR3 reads CASSSLGLDEKLFF. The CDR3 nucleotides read TGCGCCAGCAGCTCCCTGGGACTGGATGAAAAACTGTTTTTT.

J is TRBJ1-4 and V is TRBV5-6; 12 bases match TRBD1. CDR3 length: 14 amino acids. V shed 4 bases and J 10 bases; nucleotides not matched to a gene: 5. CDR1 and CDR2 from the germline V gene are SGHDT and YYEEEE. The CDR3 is CASSTGQGAGKLFF. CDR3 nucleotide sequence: TGTGCCAGCAGCACGGGACAGGGGGCCGGAAAACTGTTTTTT.

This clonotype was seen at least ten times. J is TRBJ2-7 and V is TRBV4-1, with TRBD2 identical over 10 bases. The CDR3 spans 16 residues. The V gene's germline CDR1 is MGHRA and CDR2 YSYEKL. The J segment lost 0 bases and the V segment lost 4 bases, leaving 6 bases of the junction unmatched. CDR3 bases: TGCGCCAGCAGCCCATCTAGCGGGAGTAACTCCTACGAGCAGTACTTC. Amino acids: CASSPSSGSNSYEQYF.

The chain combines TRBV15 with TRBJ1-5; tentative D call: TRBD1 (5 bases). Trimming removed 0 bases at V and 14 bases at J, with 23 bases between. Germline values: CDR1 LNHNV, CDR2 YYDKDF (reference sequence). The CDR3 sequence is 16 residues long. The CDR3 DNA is TGTGCCACCAGCAGAGAGGCTAGCGGGGGGAGGTACAATGAGCATTTT. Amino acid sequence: CATSREASGGRYNEHF.

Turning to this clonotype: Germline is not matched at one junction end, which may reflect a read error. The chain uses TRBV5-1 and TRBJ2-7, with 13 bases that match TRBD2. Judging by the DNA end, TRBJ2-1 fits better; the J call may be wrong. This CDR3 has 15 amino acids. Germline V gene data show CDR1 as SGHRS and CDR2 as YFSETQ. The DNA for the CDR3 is TGTGCCAGCAGCTTTGCACTAGCGGGAGGGGGGGAGCAGTTCTTC. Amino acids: CASSFALAGGGEQFF.

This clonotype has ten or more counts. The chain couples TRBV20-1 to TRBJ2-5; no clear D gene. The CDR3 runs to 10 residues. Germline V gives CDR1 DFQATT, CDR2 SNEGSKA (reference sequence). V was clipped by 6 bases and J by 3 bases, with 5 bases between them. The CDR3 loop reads CSALKETQYF. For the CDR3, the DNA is TGCAGTGCCCTAAAAGAGACCCAGTACTTC.

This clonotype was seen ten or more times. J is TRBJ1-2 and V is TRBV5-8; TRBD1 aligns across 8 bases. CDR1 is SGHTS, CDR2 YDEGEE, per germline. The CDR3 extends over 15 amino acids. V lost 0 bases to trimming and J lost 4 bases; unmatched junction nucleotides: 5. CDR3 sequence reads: CASSLGGQGSYGYTF. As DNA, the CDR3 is TGTGCCAGCAGCTTGGGTGGACAGGGAAGCTATGGCTACACCTTC.

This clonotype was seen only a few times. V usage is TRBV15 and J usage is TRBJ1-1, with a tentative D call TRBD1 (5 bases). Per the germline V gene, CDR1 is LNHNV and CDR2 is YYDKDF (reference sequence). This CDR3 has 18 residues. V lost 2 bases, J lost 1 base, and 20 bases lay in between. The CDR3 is CATSRFQGIAPANTEAFF. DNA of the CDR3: TGTGCCACCAGCAGATTCCAGGGTATCGCCCCAGCGAACACTGAAGCTTTCTTT.

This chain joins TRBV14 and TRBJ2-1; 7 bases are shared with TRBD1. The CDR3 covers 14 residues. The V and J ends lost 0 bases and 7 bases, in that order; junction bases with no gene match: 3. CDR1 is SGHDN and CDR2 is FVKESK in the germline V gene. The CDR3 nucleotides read TGTGCCAGCAGCCAAGAGACAGGGTCAAATGAGCAGTTCTTC. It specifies CASSQETGSNEQFF.

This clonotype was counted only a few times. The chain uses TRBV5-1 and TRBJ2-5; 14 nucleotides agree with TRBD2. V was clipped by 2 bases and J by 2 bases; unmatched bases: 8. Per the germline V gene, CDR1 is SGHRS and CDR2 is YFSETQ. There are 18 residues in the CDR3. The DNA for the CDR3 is TGCGCCAGCAGCTTACCGACTAGCGGGAGGGCACGTCAAGAGACCCAGTACTTC. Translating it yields CASSLPTSGRARQETQYF.